Listed here is a single T cell receptor beta chain. What it recognizes is unknown. These data belong to a study of cytomegalovirus exposure and HLA in healthy donors. Study at large: The 130 or so validation repertoires, a later analysis reported, used the same platform as the 650 to 800 repertoires from the first cohort.

Study observations and caveats: The CMV antigen specificity of a few CMV-associated chains was confirmed through in vitro analysis. Cytomegalovirus status was reportedly diagnosed by the classifier with high sensitivity and specificity. The dataset shows that most TCR sequences were rare, while some public TCRs occurred in many donors.

Data came from immunoSEQ multiplex PCR; TCRdb stores just in-frame clones and leaves some out. The sample has approximately 99,000 clones; approximately 85% are singletons. Trimming cost V 3 bases and J 5 bases; bases outside gene matches: 0. The CDR3 is made up of 13 amino acids. Germline CDR1 reads SGHTA; CDR2 reads FQGTGA. The rearrangement uses TRBV7-3 and TRBJ2-2; 7 nucleotides match TRBD1. The receptor comes from a woman aged 18-30 years in good health and CMV-seronegative. Source material: PBMCs. CDR3 sequence reads: CASSLTGTGELFF. The CDR3, as DNA: TGTGCCAGCAGCTTGACAGGGACCGGGGAGCTGTTTTTT. Drawing the rest from reference TRBV7-3 and TRBJ2-2, the complete variable domain is GAGVSQTPSNKVTEKGKYVELRCDPISGHTALYWYRQSLGQGPEFLIYFQGTGAADDSGLPNDRFFAVRPEGSVSTLKIQRTERGDSAVYLCASSLTGTGELFFGEGSRLTVL.